This TCR beta chain was observed in a study of T cell responses to AZD1222 COVID-19 vaccine. The method was immunoSEQ multiplex PCR; TCRdb's version includes in-frame clones alone and lacks a portion of them. The sample holds roughly 100,000 clones, roughly nine tenths seen once. Notes on the study in general: Spike-specific TCR breadth and depth rose after two AZD1222 doses. Seropositive at baseline were only a handful of AZD1222 recipients.

CDR1 MNHEY and CDR2 SVGEGT come from the germline V gene. This CDR3 region has 13 residues. Trimming stripped 2 bases from V and 4 bases from J, with 9 bases between. Turning to this clone: Its antigen is currently unknown.

This TCR was recovered from an adult in good health. The chain combines TRBV6-2 or TRBV6-3 with TRBJ2-7; weak D call: TRBD1 (6 bases). The sequencing used peripheral blood, collected on day 0 of AZD1222 vaccination. This CDR3 reads CASSYPGVYEQYF. DNA for the CDR3: TGTGCCAGCAGTTACCCAGGGGTGTACGAGCAGTACTTC.